This T cell receptor beta chain appears in the sequencing data of a study of blood T cell repertoires in COVID-19. Study overall: T cells, B-cell-depleted T cells, or PBMCs supplied cDNA or gDNA.

The CDR3 covers 16 residues. The V and J ends lost 3 bases and 0 bases respectively, with 15 bases between them. CDR1 and CDR2 from the germline V gene are KGHSH and LQKENI. Repertoires were generated with immunoSEQ multiplex PCR, while TCRdb's copy carries only in-frame clones and drops some. Of over 250,000 clones in the sample, around 89% are singletons; the top ten hold roughly 2.3%. Enrolled through a virtual design, the participants were between about 18 and 100 years of age and came from some 25 US areas. Grouping used clinical history reported by participants in a survey and questionnaire. Among Cohort 3 donors, those recovered had two negative PCRs, clearance, or symptom resolution.

J is TRBJ2-7 and V is TRBV18; perhaps TRBD1 as D (6 bases). The TCR sequence derives from a woman under 30 who had recovered from COVID-19. The sequencing input was PBMCs or T cells enriched from blood (not recorded which). This CDR3 reads CASSPSGTKSSYEQYF. The CDR3 DNA follows: TGTGCCAGCTCACCCTCCGGGACAAAAAGCTCCTACGAGCAGTACTTC.